Following are 2 T cell receptor beta chains from one sample sequenced in a study of cytomegalovirus exposure and HLA in healthy donors. PCR used 60 Vbeta primers and 13 Jbeta primers. Libraries were prepared by immunoSEQ multiplex PCR; TCRdb keeps only in-frame clonotypes and omits some of them. Among under 200,000 clones, around 68% were seen once, and the ten largest hold less than 1.5%. Sequenced material: PBMCs. These receptors originate from a man aged 50 to 60 in good health and CMV-seronegative.

V usage is TRBV19 and J usage is TRBJ1-2, with 9 bases identical to TRBD1. This CDR3 comprises 15 residues. Germline loops: CDR1 LNHDA, CDR2 SQIVND (reference sequence). The V and J ends lost 4 bases and 2 bases, in that order; junction bases with no gene match: 5. CDR3 DNA sequence: TGTGCCAGTAGTACATTGGACAGGGGAAACTATGGCTACACCTTC. As protein: CASSTLDRGNYGYTF. Full variable domain (remainder filled in from reference TRBV19 and TRBJ1-2): DGGITQSPKYLFRKEGQNVTLSCEQNLNHDAMYWYRQDPGQGLRLIYYSQIVNDFQKGDIAEGYSVSREKKESFPLTVTSAQKNPTAFYLCASSTLDRGNYGYTFGSGTRLTVV.

This chain uses TRBV7-3 with TRBJ1-1; D is undetermined. Deletions cut 2 bases from V and 2 bases from J, with 6 bases between. Germline V gives CDR1 SGHTA, CDR2 FQGTGA. The CDR3 covers 13 residues. The CDR3 loop is CASSLGRNTEAFF. The CDR3 DNA is TGTGCCAGCAGCTTAGGCCGTAACACTGAAGCTTTCTTT.